This passage covers 9 T cell receptor beta chains from one sample sequenced in a study of T-cell memory formation after mild COVID-19. From the 5' RACE reads, TCRdb called clonotypes with MiXCR, one entry per CDR3 protein. Seen here are some 440,000 distinct CDR3 sequences, roughly 23% observed once, and the top ten hold around 13%. The sample was PBMCs or a T cell subset sorted from them (not recorded which). The receptors stem from an adult woman who had mild COVID-19 (a few samples of this study predate the infection). Cell type and time point are not known.

This rearrangement joins TRBV2 to TRBJ2-7; no firm D call. Germline CDR1 and CDR2: SNHLY and FYNNEI. V was pared by 10 bases and J by 0 bases, with 7 bases between. The CDR3 runs 11 residues. The CDR3 DNA follows: TGTGCCATTTGGATCTCCTACGAGCAGTACTTC. It specifies CAIWISYEQYF.

This chain joins TRBV6-1 and TRBJ1-1; tentative D call: TRBD1 (6 bases). The CDR3 sequence is 13 residues long. The germline V gene has CDR1 MNHNS and CDR2 SASEGT. V lost 6 bases and J 9 bases, leaving 17 bases between the germline ends. The CDR3 coding sequence is TGTGCCAGCAGCAAAGACAGGTTTCAAAAAGCTTTCTTT. It is translated as CASSKDRFQKAFF.

This clonotype showed up just a few times. The J gene is TRBJ2-7, the V gene TRBV28; D perhaps matches TRBD2 (5 bases). CDR3 length: 15 residues. V dropped 6 bases and J dropped 4 bases, with 19 bases sitting between them. Germline V gives CDR1 MDHEN, CDR2 SYDVKM. The CDR3 protein is CASSRPGSLLYEQYF. In DNA, the CDR3 is TGTGCCAGCAGCCGACCGGGGAGTTTATTATACGAGCAGTACTTC.

The rearrangement joins TRBV15 to TRBJ2-3; D is possibly TRBD2 (6 bases). Germline V gene sequence: CDR1 LNHNV, CDR2 YYDKDF (reference sequence). CDR3 length equals 13 residues. The germline V and J ends were trimmed by 8 bases and 2 bases, with 11 bases remaining between them. DNA of the CDR3: TGTGCCACCGCTGGCGGGACCACAGATACGCAGTATTTT. Protein: CATAGGTTDTQYF.

This clonotype came up many times. This rearrangement joins TRBV20-1 to TRBJ1-2; D is uncertain. This CDR3 spans 16 amino acids. Germline values: CDR1 DFQATT, CDR2 SNEGSKA (reference sequence). Trimming cost V 0 bases and J 0 bases, with 14 bases left between them. The CDR3 DNA reads TGCAGTGCTAGAGATGCGGTGACACCATCTAACTATGGCTACACCTTC. Its translation is CSARDAVTPSNYGYTF.

The V call is TRBV4-1, the J call TRBJ2-2; TRBD2 agrees at 12 bases. CDR3 length: 19 residues. Germline assignment: CDR1 MGHRA and CDR2 YSYEKL. V lost 0 bases and J lost 7; bases outside the gene matches: 12. The CDR3 sequence is CASSQETFLAGGPGGELFF. The CDR3 DNA follows: TGCGCCAGCAGCCAAGAGACTTTTCTAGCGGGGGGGCCCGGCGGGGAGCTGTTTTTT.

This chain connects TRBV5-1 to TRBJ2-5; 11 nucleotides agree with TRBD1. Germline V gene data show CDR1 as SGHRS and CDR2 as YFSETQ. This CDR3 region has 18 residues. J lost 0 bases, V lost 3 bases, and 10 bases had no gene match. CDR3: CASSSSRDRGGYQETQYF. CDR3 nucleotide sequence: TGCGCCAGCAGCTCGTCCCGGGACAGGGGGGGGTACCAAGAGACCCAGTACTTC.

The chain is built from TRBV14 and TRBJ2-5, with D possibly matching TRBD1 (6 bases). Germline V lookup: CDR1 SGHDN, CDR2 FVKESK. Trimming stripped 1 base from V and 4 bases from J, with 10 bases between. The CDR3 covers 14 residues. CDR3 region: CASSQGAGAETQYF. The CDR3 DNA sequence: TGTGCCAGCAGCCAAGGTGCAGGGGCAGAGACCCAGTACTTC. Looking up the rest from reference TRBV14 and TRBJ2-5 gives the full variable domain: EAGVTQFPSHSVIEKGQTVTLRCDPISGHDNLYWYRRVMGKEIKFLLHFVKESKQDESGMPNNRFLAERTGGTYSTLKVQPAELEDSGVYFCASSQGAGAETQYFGPGTRLLVL.

The CDR3: CASSSRETGLDEQYF. The CDR3 region has the DNA TGCGCCAGCAGCTCCAGGGAGACAGGTCTAGACGAGCAGTACTTC. The chain is built from TRBV5-1 and TRBJ2-7; D possibly corresponds to TRBD1 (6 bases). From germline, CDR1 is SGHRS and CDR2 YFSETQ. The CDR3 is made up of 15 amino acids. Trimming removed 3 bases at V and 5 bases at J, with 18 bases between.